This T cell receptor (beta chain) stems from a study of cytotoxic CD8 clonotypes in ibrutinib-treated CLL. Study information: Included were 11 relapsed/refractory and about 14 treatment-naive patients, of whom fewer than 18 were IGHV unmutated. Among the samples, the mean was roughly 260,000 productive templates and 85,000 to 95,000 productive rearrangements. Notes on the study in general: Clonality increased with ibrutinib response but returned toward baseline at progression.

CDR1 MNHEY and CDR2 SVGAGI come from the germline V gene. The CDR3 is made up of 15 amino acids. V lost 1 base and J 8 bases, leaving 17 bases between the germline ends. With regard to this clone: What it recognizes is unknown.

Sequenced by immunoSEQ multiplex PCR; TCRdb stores in-frame clones only, minus some. The profile covers fewer than 400,000 clones, with about 61% appearing a single time and roughly 6% taken by the ten largest. The sample in question was PBMCs, obtained after 36 months of ibrutinib treatment. The rearrangement links TRBV6-5 to TRBJ1-2; the D gene is possibly TRBD1 (6 bases). This TCR derives from a human donor with chronic lymphocytic leukemia. CDR3 amino acids: CASSYFPPGVRGYTF. The CDR3 nucleotides read TGTGCCAGCAGTTACTTCCCGCCAGGGGTGAGAGGCTACACCTTC.